This T cell receptor (beta chain) was captured by sequencing in a study of blood T cell repertoires in COVID-19. Overall study context: COVID-19 samples collected from the United States, Italy and Spain covered acute and convalescent phases. PBMCs, B-cell-depleted T cells, or T cells were the source of the cDNA or gDNA that made up the material.

The CDR3 is 15 amino acids. Unmatched junction bases numbered 7, after V lost 4 bases and J lost 6 bases. Germline CDR1 reads MNHNY; CDR2 reads SVGAGI (reference sequence). As processed by the authors: Amplification with reference gene primers provided the estimates of nucleated cell counts. Generated by immunoSEQ multiplex PCR, the TCRdb table keeps only in-frame clones and is missing some. V and J calls and clone size follow that table, whereas D and trimming were derived from the DNA. The table includes some 200,000 clones, about 86% detected once. This TCR came from a woman in her forties or fifties with acute or convalescent COVID-19. Material for sequencing was peripheral blood. This chain uses TRBV6-6 with TRBJ1-2; 11 bases agree with TRBD1. In nucleotides, the CDR3 is TGTGCCAGCAGTTGGCCGGGACAGGGGGAAGATGGCTACACCTTC. It is translated as CASSWPGQGEDGYTF.